This TCR beta chain was identified during a study of T-cell reconstitution after alpha-beta-depleted transplantation in children. Regarding the study as a whole: The authors attributed T-cell counts and diversity one year after transplant mostly to newly produced T cells. As was reported, about two months after transplant, alpha-beta T cells came from several hundred expanded graft clones.

During its preparation, the TCRbeta library received unique molecular identifiers. MiXCR, applied by TCRdb to the PCR reads, yields one record per CDR3 protein. The sample shows approximately 1,000,000 distinct CDR3 sequences, 25% to 35% of them seen only once. The V end lost 1 base, the J end lost 2 bases, and 7 bases lay between the germline ends. The germline gives CDR1 SQVTM, CDR2 ANQGSEA. This CDR3 contains 13 residues. Worth noting for this clonotype: Its cognate antigen is unknown.

The sequencing here drew on PBMCs, mostly from graft donor cells, taken 360 days after TCRalphabeta/CD19-depleted stem cell transplant. The sequence was obtained from a boy under two years old who had a stem cell transplant for SCID, so the T cells may come from the graft donor. The chain recombines TRBV29-1 with TRBJ2-3; TRBD1 is a possible D gene (5 bases). CDR3 sequence (DNA): TGCAGCGTTGAAGCGACAGACACAGATACGCAGTATTTT. Translated: CSVEATDTDTQYF.